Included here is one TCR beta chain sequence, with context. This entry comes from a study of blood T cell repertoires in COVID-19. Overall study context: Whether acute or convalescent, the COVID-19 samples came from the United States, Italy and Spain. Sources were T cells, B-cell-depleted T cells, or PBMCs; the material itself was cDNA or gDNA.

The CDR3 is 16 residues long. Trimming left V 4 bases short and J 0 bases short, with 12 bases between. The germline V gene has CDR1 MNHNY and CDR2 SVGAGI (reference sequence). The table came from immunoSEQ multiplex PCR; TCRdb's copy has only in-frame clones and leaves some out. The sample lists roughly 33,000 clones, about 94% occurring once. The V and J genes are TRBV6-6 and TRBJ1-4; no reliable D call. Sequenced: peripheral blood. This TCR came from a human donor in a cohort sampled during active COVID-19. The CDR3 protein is CASSSPADATNEKLFF. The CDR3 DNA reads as TGTGCCAGCAGTTCCCCCGCGGATGCAACTAATGAAAAACTGTTTTTT.